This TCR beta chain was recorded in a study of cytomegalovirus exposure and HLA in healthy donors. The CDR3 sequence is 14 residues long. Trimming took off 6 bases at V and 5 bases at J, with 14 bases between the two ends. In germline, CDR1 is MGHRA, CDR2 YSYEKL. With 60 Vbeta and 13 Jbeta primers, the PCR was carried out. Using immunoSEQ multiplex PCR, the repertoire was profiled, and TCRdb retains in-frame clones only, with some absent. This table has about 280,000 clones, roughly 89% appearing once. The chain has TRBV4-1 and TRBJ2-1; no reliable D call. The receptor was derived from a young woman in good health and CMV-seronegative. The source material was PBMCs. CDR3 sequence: CASRRLQTNNEQFF. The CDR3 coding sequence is TGCGCCAGCAGGCGATTACAGACGAACAATGAGCAGTTCTTC.